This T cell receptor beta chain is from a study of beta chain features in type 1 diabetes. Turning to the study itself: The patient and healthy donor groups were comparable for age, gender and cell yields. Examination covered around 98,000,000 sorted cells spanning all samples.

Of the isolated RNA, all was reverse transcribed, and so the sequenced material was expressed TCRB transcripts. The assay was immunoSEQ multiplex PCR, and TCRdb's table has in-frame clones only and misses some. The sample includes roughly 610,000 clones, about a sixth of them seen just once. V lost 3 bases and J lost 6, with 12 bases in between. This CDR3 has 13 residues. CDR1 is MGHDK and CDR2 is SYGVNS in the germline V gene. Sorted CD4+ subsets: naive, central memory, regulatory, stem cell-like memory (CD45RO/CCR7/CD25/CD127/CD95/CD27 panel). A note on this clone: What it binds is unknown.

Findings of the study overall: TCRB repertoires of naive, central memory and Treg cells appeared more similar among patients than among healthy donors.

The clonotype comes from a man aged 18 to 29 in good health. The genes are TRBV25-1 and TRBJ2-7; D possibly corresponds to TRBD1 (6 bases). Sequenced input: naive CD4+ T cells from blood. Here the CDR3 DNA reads TGTGCCAGCAGTGACCAAAACAGGGTCGAGCAGTACTTC. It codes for CASSDQNRVEQYF.